The 18 T cell receptor beta chains presented below share a single source sample, sequenced in a study of early T cells in non-severe SARS-CoV-2 infection (dated by TCRdb to the early 2020s). The library relied on 5' RACE. Sequencing relied on a NextSeq 500. Using fastp at Q25 and MiXCR, TCRdb reprocessed the public reads and kept productive beta chains. Every entry covers one CDR3 protein and lists the most common genes and DNA from its rows. The sample table contains some 64,000 distinct CDR3 sequences; only one count was recorded for 7.5% to 9% of them. Of the sample, 13% is held by the ten largest clones. The starting material was whole blood, obtained at baseline. These receptor sequences come from an adult who was a healthcare worker with PCR-confirmed SARS-CoV-2 infection or an uninfected control (not recorded which).

This clonotype was picked up many times. CDR3 sequence reads: CSGADPYNEQFF. CDR3 DNA sequence: TGCAGCGGTGCGGACCCCTACAATGAGCAGTTCTTC. The rearrangement joins TRBV29-1 to TRBJ2-1; D gene unclear. The V and J ends lost 7 bases and 2 bases respectively, with 9 bases between them. The CDR3 sequence is 12 residues long. The V gene's germline CDR1 is SQVTM and CDR2 ANQGSEA.

This clonotype was observed a handful of times. The CDR3 spells CASSFGGEIYNEQFF. As DNA, the CDR3 is TGTGCCAGCAGCTTCGGAGGGGAGATCTACAATGAGCAGTTCTTC. The genes are TRBV11-3 and TRBJ2-1; the D gene is possibly TRBD2 (6 bases). Germline CDR1 is SGHNT and CDR2 is YENEEA. Between the trimmed V and J ends, which lost 3 bases and 3 bases, there was a span of 12 bases. This CDR3 spans 15 amino acids.

For the CDR3, the DNA is TGTGCCATCAGTGAGTCAGGCGGGGGATGGCAGTACAATGAGCAGTTCTTC. Translating it yields CAISESGGGWQYNEQFF. The chain employs TRBV10-3 and TRBJ2-1, with 7 bases fitting TRBD2. In germline, CDR1 is ENHRY, CDR2 SYGVKD. The trim removed 0 bases at V and 4 bases at J, leaving 9 bases unmatched. CDR3 length equals 17 residues.

This chain uses TRBV4-3 with TRBJ1-5; D not certain. V was cut by 0 bases and J by 4 bases, with 10 bases left in between. Germline V gene data show CDR1 as LGHNA and CDR2 as YSLEER. The CDR3 has 15 amino acids. CDR3 sequence: CASSQDWAGNQPQHF. The CDR3 DNA reads TGCGCCAGCAGCCAAGATTGGGCTGGAAATCAGCCCCAGCATTTT.

The V gene is TRBV13, the J gene TRBJ2-1; D is undetermined. Trimming left V 1 base short and J 5 bases short, with 9 bases between. The CDR3 is 14 residues long. Germline CDR1 reads PRHDT; CDR2 reads FYEKMQ (reference sequence). The CDR3 nucleotides read TGTGCCAGCAGCTTAGTCCCAGCGCACAATGAGCAGTTCTTC. Encoded protein: CASSLVPAHNEQFF.

V is TRBV27 and J is TRBJ2-7, with D maybe TRBD1 (6 bases). V was pared by 7 bases and J by 3 bases, with 10 bases between. The CDR3 spans 12 residues. The V gene's germline CDR1 is MNHEY and CDR2 SMNVEV (reference sequence). CDR3 sequence: CASTDSRYEQYF. The CDR3 DNA follows: TGTGCCAGCACGGACAGCCGCTACGAGCAGTACTTC.

The V and J genes are TRBV20-1 and TRBJ1-6; 11 nucleotides line up with TRBD1. The germline gives CDR1 DFQATT, CDR2 SNEGSKA (reference sequence). J was trimmed by 10 bases and V by 0 bases; bases with no gene match: 11. This CDR3 is built from 17 residues. CDR3 residues: CSARDPSTGTGGSPLHF. The CDR3 DNA is TGCAGTGCTAGAGATCCTTCCACCGGGACAGGGGGGTCACCCCTCCACTTT.

This clonotype was counted between two and nine times. The J gene is TRBJ1-1, the V gene TRBV20-1, with D perhaps TRBD1 (5 bases). Looked up from germline, CDR1 is DFQATT and CDR2 is SNEGSKA (reference sequence). Deletions cut 0 bases from V and 8 bases from J, with 13 bases between. This CDR3 has 13 residues. The CDR3 is CSARDHSGTEAFF. The DNA of the CDR3 is TGCAGTGCTAGAGATCATTCAGGGACCGAAGCTTTCTTT.

The chain links TRBV11-3 to TRBJ2-3, with 10 positions matching TRBD2. Unmatched junction bases numbered 1, after V lost 0 bases and J lost 1 base. The CDR3 extends over 16 amino acids. CDR1 and CDR2 (germline): SGHNT, YENEEA. This CDR3 is CASSLELAGGTDTQYF. CDR3 DNA sequence: TGTGCCAGCAGCTTAGAGCTAGCGGGGGGCACAGATACGCAGTATTTT. Full variable domain (outside the CDR3, taken from reference TRBV11-3 and TRBJ2-3): EAGVVQSPRYKIIEKKQPVAFWCNPISGHNTLYWYLQNLGQGPELLIRYENEEAVDDSQLPKDRFSAERLKGVDSTLKIQPAELGDSAVYLCASSLELAGGTDTQYFGPGTRLTVL.

This clonotype was recorded many times. This rearrangement joins TRBV20-1 to TRBJ2-7; 13 bases are a match to TRBD2. The V and J ends lost 6 bases and 5 bases, in that order; junction bases with no gene match: 10. Germline V gene sequence: CDR1 DFQATT, CDR2 SNEGSKA (reference sequence). CDR3 length: 15 residues. DNA for the CDR3: TGCAGTGCCACTACGGGACTAGCGGGATCGGACGAGCAGTACTTC. Translated: CSATTGLAGSDEQYF.

The CDR3 nucleotides read TGTGCCATCAGTCGGACTGCGGCGGACACTGAAGCTTTCTTT. This sequence encodes CAISRTAADTEAFF. The V call is TRBV10-3, the J call TRBJ1-1; no reliable D call. The CDR3 loop spans 14 amino acids. Trimming cost V 5 bases and J 3 bases, with 13 bases left between them. Germline V lookup: CDR1 ENHRY, CDR2 SYGVKD.

This clonotype was found many times. The J gene is TRBJ2-5, the V gene TRBV27; possibly TRBD1 for D (6 bases). Trimming took off 5 bases at V and 4 bases at J, with 14 bases between the two ends. The CDR3 extends over 14 amino acids. CDR1 is MNHEY, CDR2 SMNVEV, per germline (reference sequence). In DNA form, the CDR3 reads TGTGCCAGCAGTAGGGGGAGTGGTCGAGAGACCCAGTACTTC. Protein: CASSRGSGRETQYF.

The chain is built from TRBV7-6 and TRBJ2-2; D possibly corresponds to TRBD2 (7 bases). The germline gives CDR1 SGHVS, CDR2 FNYEAQ. This CDR3 spans 15 amino acids. V lost 3 bases to trimming and J lost 4 bases, with 12 bases between them. CDR3 region: CASSLGRGPTGELFF. In nucleotides, the CDR3 is TGTGCCAGCAGCTTGGGGCGGGGGCCCACCGGGGAGCTGTTTTTT.

Only one count was recorded for this clonotype. This rearrangement joins TRBV20-1 to TRBJ2-6; no clear D gene. Trimming pared 4 bases from V and 0 bases from J, leaving 4 bases between. The length of the CDR3 is 13 residues. Germline CDR1 reads DFQATT; CDR2 reads SNEGSKA (reference sequence). The DNA of the CDR3 is TGCAGTGCTAAGACCTCTGGGGCCAACGTCCTGACTTTC. Encoded protein: CSAKTSGANVLTF.

At least ten counts were recorded for this clonotype. The chain combines TRBV6-6 with TRBJ2-1; 11 nucleotides agree with TRBD2. CDR1 is MNHNY and CDR2 is SVGAGI in the germline V gene (reference sequence). The CDR3 totals 15 residues. Unmatched junction bases numbered 4, after V lost 2 bases and J lost 7 bases. For the CDR3, the DNA is TGTGCCAGCAGTTACGCCGGGACTAGCGGTAATGAGCAGTTCTTC. It encodes CASSYAGTSGNEQFF.

This chain uses TRBV4-1 with TRBJ2-6, with 9 nucleotides matching TRBD1. This CDR3 region has 17 residues. V shed 3 bases and J 4 bases; nucleotides not matched to a gene: 7. Germline loops: CDR1 MGHRA, CDR2 YSYEKL. The CDR3 loop is CASSHPGTGPGANVLTF. The CDR3 bases are TGCGCCAGCAGCCATCCCGGGACAGGGCCCGGGGCCAACGTCCTGACTTTC.

This clonotype has ten or more counts. The V call is TRBV7-8, the J call TRBJ2-7; D is unclear. V shed 5 bases and J shed 7 bases, with 18 bases lying between them. The CDR3 totals 14 residues. Germline lookup yields CDR1 SGHVS and CDR2 FQNEAQ. In DNA, the CDR3 is TGTGCCAGCAGCCAGACCGTCCTCACGAGGGAGCAGTACTTC. Its translation is CASSQTVLTREQYF. The complete variable domain, with remaining parts taken from reference TRBV7-8 and TRBJ2-7, reads GAGVSQSPRYKVAKRGQDVALRCDPISGHVSLFWYQQALGQGPEFLTYFQNEAQLDKSGLPSDRFFAERPEGSVSTLKIQRTQQEDSAVYLCASSQTVLTREQYFGPGTRLTVT.

The chain joins TRBV18 to TRBJ1-1; D is perhaps TRBD1 (6 bases). The CDR3 covers 11 residues. CDR1 and CDR2 from the germline V gene are KGHSH and LQKENI. CDR3 coding DNA: TGTGCTGCCCGGGGGGCCACTGAAGCTTTCTTT. Its protein product is CAARGATEAFF. The full variable domain, completed using reference TRBV18 and TRBJ1-1, is NAGVMQNPRHLVRRRGQEARLRCSPMKGHSHVYWYRQLPEEGLKFMVYLQKENIIDESGMPKERFSAEFPKEGPSILRIQQVVRGDSAAYFCAARGATEAFFGQGTRLTVV.